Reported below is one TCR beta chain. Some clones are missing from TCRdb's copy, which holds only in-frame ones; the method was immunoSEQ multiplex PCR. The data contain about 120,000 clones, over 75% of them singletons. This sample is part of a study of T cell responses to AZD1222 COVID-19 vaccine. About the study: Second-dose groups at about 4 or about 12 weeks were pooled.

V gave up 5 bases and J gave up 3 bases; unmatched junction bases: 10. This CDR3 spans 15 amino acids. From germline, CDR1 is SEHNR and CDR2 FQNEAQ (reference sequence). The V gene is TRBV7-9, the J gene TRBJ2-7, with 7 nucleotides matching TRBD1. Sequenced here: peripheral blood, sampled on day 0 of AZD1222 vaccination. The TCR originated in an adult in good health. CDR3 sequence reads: CASSVGRGTDYEQYF. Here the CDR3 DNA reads TGTGCCAGCAGCGTAGGCCGAGGGACAGACTACGAGCAGTACTTC.